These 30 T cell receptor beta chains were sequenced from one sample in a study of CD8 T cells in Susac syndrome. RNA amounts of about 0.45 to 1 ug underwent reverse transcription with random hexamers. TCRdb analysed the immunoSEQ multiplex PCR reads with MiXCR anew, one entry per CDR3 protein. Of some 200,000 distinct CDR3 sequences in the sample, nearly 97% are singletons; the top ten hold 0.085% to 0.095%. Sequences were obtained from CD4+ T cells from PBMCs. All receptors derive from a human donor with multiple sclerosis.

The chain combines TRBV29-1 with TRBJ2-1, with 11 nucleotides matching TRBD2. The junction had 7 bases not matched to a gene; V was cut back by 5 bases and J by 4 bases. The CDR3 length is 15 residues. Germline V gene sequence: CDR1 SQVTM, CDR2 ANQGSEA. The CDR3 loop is CSVHLAGGRYNEQFF. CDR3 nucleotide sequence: TGCAGCGTTCACTTAGCGGGAGGGAGGTACAATGAGCAGTTCTTC.

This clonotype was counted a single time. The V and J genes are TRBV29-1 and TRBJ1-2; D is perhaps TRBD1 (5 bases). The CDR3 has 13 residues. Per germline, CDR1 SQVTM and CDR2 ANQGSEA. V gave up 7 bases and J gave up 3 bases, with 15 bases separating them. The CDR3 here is CSAATDKYYGYTF. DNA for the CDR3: TGCAGCGCCGCCACGGACAAATACTATGGCTACACCTTC.

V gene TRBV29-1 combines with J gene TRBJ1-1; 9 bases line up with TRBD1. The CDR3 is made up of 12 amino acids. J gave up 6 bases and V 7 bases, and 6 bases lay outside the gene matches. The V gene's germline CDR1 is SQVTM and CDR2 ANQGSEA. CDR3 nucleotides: TGCAGCGCCCGGACAGGGGTCCCTGAAGCTTTCTTT. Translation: CSARTGVPEAFF.

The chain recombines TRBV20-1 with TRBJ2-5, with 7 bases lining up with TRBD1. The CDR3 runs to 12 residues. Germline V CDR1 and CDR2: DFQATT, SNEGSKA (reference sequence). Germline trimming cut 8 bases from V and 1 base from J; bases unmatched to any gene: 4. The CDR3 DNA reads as TGCAGTTTCCGGGACAGCCAAGAGACCCAGTACTTC. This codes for CSFRDSQETQYF.

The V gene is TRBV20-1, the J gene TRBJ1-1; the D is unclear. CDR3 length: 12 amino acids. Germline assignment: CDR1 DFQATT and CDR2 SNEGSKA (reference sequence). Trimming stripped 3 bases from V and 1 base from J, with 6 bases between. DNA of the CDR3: TGCAGTGCTAGCCAGGAGAACACTGAAGCTTTCTTT. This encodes CSASQENTEAFF.

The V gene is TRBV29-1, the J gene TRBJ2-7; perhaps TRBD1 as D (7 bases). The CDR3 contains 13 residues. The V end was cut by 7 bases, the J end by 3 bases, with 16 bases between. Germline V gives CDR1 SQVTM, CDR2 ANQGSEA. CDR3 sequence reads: CSAGQEGGYEQYF. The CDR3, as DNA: TGCAGCGCCGGACAGGAGGGGGGCTACGAGCAGTACTTC.

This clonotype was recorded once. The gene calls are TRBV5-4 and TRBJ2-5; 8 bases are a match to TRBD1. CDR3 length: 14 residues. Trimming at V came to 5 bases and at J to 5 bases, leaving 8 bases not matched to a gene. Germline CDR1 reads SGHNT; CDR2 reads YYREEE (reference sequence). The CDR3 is CASSLTGAGETQYF. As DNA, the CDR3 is TGTGCCAGCAGTTTGACAGGGGCTGGGGAGACCCAGTACTTC.

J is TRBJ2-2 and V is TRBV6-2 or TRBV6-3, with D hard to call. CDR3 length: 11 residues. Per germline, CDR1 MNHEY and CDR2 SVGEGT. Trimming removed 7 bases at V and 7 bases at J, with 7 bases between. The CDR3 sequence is CASNFVGELFF. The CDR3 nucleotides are TGTGCCAGCAACTTCGTCGGGGAGCTGTTTTTT.

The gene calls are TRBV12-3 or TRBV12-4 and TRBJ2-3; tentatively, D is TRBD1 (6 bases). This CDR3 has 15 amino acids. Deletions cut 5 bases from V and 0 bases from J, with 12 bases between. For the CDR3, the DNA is TGTGCCAGCAGTCCGACAGGCGCTAGCACAGATACGCAGTATTTT. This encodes CASSPTGASTDTQYF.

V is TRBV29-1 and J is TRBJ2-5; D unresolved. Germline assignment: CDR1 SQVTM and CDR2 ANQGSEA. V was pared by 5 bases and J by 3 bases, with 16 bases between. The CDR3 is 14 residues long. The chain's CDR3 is CSVSGLENKETQYF. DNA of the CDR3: TGCAGCGTTTCGGGCCTTGAAAACAAAGAGACCCAGTACTTC. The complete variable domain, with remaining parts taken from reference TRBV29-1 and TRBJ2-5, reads SAVISQKPSRDICQRGTSLTIQCQVDSQVTMMFWYRQQPGQSLTLIATANQGSEATYESGFVIDKFPISRPNLTFSTLTVSNMSPEDSSIYLCSVSGLENKETQYFGPGTRLLVL.

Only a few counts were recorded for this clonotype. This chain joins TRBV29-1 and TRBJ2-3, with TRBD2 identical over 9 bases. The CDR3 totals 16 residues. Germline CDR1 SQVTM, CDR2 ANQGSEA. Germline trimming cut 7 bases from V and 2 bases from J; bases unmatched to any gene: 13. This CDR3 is CSATHYSGRFTDTQYF. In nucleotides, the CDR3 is TGCAGCGCGACTCACTATAGCGGGAGATTCACAGATACGCAGTATTTT.

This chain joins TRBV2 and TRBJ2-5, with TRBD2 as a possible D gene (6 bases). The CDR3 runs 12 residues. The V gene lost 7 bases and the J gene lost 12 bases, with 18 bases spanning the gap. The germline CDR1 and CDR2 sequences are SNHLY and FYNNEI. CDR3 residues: CASTLINKREYF. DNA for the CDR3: TGTGCCAGCACCCTGATTAACAAGCGGGAGTACTTC.

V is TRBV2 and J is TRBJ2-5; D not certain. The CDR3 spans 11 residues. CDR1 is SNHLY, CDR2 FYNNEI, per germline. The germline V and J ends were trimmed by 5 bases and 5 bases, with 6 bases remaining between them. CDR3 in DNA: TGTGCCAGCAGTCCCACGGAGACCCAGTACTTC. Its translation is CASSPTETQYF.

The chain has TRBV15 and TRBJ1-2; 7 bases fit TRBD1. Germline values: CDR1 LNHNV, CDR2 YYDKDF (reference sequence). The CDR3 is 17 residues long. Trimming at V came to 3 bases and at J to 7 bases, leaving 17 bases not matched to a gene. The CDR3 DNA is TGTGCCACCAGCAGGACTCGGGACAGCGGCCAAAGTGGTGGCTACACCTTC. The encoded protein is CATSRTRDSGQSGGYTF.

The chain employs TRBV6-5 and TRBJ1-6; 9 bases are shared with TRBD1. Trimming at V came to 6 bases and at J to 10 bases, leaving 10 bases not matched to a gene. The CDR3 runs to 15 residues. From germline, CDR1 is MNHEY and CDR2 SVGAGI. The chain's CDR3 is CASRARTGAGSPLHF. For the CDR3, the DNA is TGTGCCAGCAGGGCTCGGACAGGGGCAGGATCACCCCTCCACTTT.

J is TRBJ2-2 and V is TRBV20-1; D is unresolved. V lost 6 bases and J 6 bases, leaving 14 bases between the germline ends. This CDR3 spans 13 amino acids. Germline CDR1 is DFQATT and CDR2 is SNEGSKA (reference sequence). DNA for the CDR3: TGCAGTGCGATGAGCTTACGGGCCGGGGAGCTGTTTTTT. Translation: CSAMSLRAGELFF.

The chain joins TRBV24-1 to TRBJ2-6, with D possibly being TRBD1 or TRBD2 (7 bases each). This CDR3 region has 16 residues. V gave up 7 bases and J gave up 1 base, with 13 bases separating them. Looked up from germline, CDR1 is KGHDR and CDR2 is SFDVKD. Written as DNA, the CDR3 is TGTGCCACCAGCCCAGGGGGGGGATCTGGGGCCAACGTCCTGACTTTC. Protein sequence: CATSPGGGSGANVLTF.

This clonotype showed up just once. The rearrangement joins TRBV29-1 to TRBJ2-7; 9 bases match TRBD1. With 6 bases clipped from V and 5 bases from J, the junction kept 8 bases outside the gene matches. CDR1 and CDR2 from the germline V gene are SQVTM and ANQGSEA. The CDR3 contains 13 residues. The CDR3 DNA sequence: TGCAGCGTGTCAGCCGGGACAGGGAACGAGCAGTACTTC. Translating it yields CSVSAGTGNEQYF.

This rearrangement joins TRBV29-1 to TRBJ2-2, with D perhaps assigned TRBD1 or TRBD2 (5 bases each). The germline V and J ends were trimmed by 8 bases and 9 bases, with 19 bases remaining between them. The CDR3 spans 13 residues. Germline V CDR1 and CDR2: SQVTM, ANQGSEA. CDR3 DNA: TGCAGCATCCGGGACGTACGAGACCGGGAGCTGTTTTTT. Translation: CSIRDVRDRELFF.

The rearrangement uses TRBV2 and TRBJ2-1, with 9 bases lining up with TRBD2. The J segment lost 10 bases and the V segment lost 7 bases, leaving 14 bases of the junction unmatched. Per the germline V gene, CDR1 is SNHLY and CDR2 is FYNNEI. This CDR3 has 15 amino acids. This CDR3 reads CASIRGGLTSGEQFF. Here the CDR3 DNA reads TGTGCCAGCATCCGAGGGGGGCTGACTAGCGGAGAGCAGTTCTTC. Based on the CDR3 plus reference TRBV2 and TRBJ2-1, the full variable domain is EPEVTQTPSHQVTQMGQEVILRCVPISNHLYFYWYRQILGQKVEFLVSFYNNEISEKSEIFDDQFSVERPDGSNFTLKIRSTKLEDSAMYFCASIRGGLTSGEQFFGPGTRLTVL.

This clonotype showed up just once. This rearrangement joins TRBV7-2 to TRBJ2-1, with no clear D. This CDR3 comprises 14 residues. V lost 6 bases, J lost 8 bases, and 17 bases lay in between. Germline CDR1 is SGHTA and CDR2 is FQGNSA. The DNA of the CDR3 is TGTGCCAGCAGTGCTGGGGAAATGAGTGATGAGCAGTTCTTC. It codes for CASSAGEMSDEQFF.

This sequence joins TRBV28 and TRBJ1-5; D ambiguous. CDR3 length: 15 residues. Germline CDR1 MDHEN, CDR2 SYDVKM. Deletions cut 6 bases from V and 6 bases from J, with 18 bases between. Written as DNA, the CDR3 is TGTGCCAGCAGCCCCGGGAGCGGGGTCGCTCAGCCCCAGCATTTT. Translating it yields CASSPGSGVAQPQHF.

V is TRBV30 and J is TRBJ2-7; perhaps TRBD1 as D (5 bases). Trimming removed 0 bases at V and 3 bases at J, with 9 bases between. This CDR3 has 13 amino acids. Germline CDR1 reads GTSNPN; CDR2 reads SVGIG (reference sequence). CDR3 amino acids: CAWSVGQNYEQYF. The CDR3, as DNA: TGTGCCTGGAGTGTGGGGCAGAACTACGAGCAGTACTTC.

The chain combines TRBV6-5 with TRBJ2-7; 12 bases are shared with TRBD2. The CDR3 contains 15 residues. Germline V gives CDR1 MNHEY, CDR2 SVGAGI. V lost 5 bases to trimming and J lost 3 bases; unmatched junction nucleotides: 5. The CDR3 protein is CASSNPGLAGYEQYF. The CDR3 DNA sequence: TGTGCCAGCAGTAACCCGGGACTAGCGGGCTACGAGCAGTACTTC.

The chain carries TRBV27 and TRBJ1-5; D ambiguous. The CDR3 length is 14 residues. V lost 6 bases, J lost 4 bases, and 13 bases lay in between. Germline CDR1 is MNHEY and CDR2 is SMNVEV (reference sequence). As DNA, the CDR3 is TGTGCCAGCAGCACACCCGGGGAAAATCAGCCCCAGCATTTT. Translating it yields CASSTPGENQPQHF.

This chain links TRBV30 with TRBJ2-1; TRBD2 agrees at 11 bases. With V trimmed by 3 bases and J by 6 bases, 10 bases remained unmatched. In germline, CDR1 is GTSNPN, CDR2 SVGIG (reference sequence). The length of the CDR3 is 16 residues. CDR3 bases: TGTGCCTGGAGAGGCGGACAAGGACTAGCGGGCAATGAGCAGTTCTTC. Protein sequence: CAWRGGQGLAGNEQFF. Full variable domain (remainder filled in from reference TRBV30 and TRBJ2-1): SQTIHQWPATLVQPVGSPLSLECTVEGTSNPNLYWYRQAAGRGLQLLFYSVGIGQISSEVPQNLSASRPQDRQFILSSKKLLLSDSGFYLCAWRGGQGLAGNEQFFGPGTRLTVL.

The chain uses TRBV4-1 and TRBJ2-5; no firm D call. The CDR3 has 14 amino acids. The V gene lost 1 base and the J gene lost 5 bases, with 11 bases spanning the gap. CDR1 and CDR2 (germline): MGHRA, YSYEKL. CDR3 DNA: TGCGCCAGCAGCCAAGTGCTTAGCCGGGAGACCCAGTACTTC. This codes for CASSQVLSRETQYF.

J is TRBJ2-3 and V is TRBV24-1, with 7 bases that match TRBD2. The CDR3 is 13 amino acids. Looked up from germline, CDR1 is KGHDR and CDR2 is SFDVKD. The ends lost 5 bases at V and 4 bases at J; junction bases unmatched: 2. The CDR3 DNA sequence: TGTGCCACCAGTGCGGGAGGATCAGATACGCAGTATTTT. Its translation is CATSAGGSDTQYF.

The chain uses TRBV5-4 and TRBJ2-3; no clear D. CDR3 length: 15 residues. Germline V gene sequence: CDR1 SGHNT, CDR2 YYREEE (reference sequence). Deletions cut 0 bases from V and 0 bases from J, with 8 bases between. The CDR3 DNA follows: TGTGCCAGCAGCTTGGAGGCCAGCAGCACAGATACGCAGTATTTT. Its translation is CASSLEASSTDTQYF.

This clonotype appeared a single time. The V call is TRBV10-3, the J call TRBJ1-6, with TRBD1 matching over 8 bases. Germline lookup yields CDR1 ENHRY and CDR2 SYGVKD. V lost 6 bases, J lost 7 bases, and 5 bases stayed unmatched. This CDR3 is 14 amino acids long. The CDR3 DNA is TGTGCCATCAGGGGGACAGGCGCAAATTCACCCCTCCACTTT. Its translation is CAIRGTGANSPLHF.